This TCR beta chain is from a study of naive and memory T cell subsets. Findings and limits, study-wide: This RNA-based method may be sensitive to activation-related transcript changes.

Amplification of ligated cDNA took four PCR rounds with SP2 and nested alpha and beta constant primers. MiXCR was run by TCRdb on the 5' RACE reads, yielding one entry per CDR3 protein. The profile covers 50,000 to 60,000 distinct CDR3 sequences, with under 10% appearing a single time and approximately 9.7% taken by the ten largest. CDR3 size: 15 residues. Losses at the gene ends were 10 bases for V and 0 bases for J; bases not matched to a gene: 6. Per germline, CDR1 MNHEY and CDR2 SMNVEV (reference sequence). In the case of this clonotype: Its specificity is not known.

An oligonucleotide containing a UMI was ligated to the 3' end of TCR cDNA. RNA was extracted from 2.5 to 3 ml of whole blood of healthy adults. Cells were not sorted; total RNA input targeted roughly 1 to 1000 ng. The clonotype originates from a female donor in good health. This sequence joins TRBV27 and TRBJ2-6; 7 bases are shared with TRBD1. Here the CDR3 reads CATRQGSSGANVLTF. The CDR3 nucleotides read TGTGCCACCAGACAGGGATCCTCTGGGGCCAACGTCCTGACTTTC.